Listed here are 23 T cell receptor beta chains from one sample, sequenced in a study of cytomegalovirus exposure and HLA in healthy donors (dated by TCRdb to the late 2010s). The library was prepared using the immunoSEQ multiplex PCR assay. A mixture of 60 forward primers for TCR Vbeta segments and 13 reverse primers for TCR Jbeta segments was used in the multiplex PCR. TCRdb retrieved this table from immuneACCESS and kept in-frame rearrangements only. Not all clones are present; in checked studies, unresolved V genes account for under half, and no reason is known for the remainder. Across this sample there are 75,000 to 95,000 clones, with over 75% seen only once. The top ten clones comprise 2.5% to 4% of the sample. Sequenced input: PBMCs. The receptors originated from a man between 50 and 59 years old in good health and CMV-seronegative.

This chain joins TRBV30 and TRBJ1-1, with 7 bases identical to TRBD1. CDR1 is GTSNPN, CDR2 SVGIG, per germline (reference sequence). V shed 5 bases, J shed 0 bases, and the junction held 3 bases outside the gene matches. CDR3 length equals 13 residues. CDR3 residues: CAWAGQVNTEAFF. The CDR3 nucleotides are TGTGCCTGGGCAGGACAGGTGAACACTGAAGCTTTCTTT. The whole variable domain, remainder taken from reference TRBV30 and TRBJ1-1, is SQTIHQWPATLVQPVGSPLSLECTVEGTSNPNLYWYRQAAGRGLQLLFYSVGIGQISSEVPQNLSASRPQDRQFILSSKKLLLSDSGFYLCAWAGQVNTEAFFGQGTRLTVV.

The V gene is TRBV11-2, the J gene TRBJ1-3; 9 bases are shared with TRBD1. Unmatched junction bases numbered 10, after V lost 2 bases and J lost 11 bases. This CDR3 is built from 15 residues. Germline V lookup: CDR1 SGHAT, CDR2 FQNNGV. CDR3: CASSLIGQGPNAIYF. The CDR3 DNA is TGTGCCAGCAGCTTAATTGGACAGGGGCCTAACGCCATATATTTT.

This chain uses TRBV5-1 with TRBJ2-7; 12 bases agree with TRBD2. Unmatched junction bases numbered 6, after V lost 3 bases and J lost 2 bases. Per the germline V gene, CDR1 is SGHRS and CDR2 is YFSETQ. The CDR3 spans 16 residues. The CDR3 is CASSSGRLAGAYEQYF. For the CDR3, the DNA is TGCGCCAGCAGCTCCGGGAGACTAGCGGGGGCCTACGAGCAGTACTTC.

The chain is built from TRBV30 and TRBJ1-3; TRBD1 agrees at 8 bases. This CDR3 has 13 residues. Looked up from germline, CDR1 is GTSNPN and CDR2 is SVGIG (reference sequence). V trimming: 4 bases; J trimming: 7 bases; junction bases outside the gene matches: 6. CDR3 protein: CAWKQGARNTIYF. CDR3 DNA sequence: TGTGCCTGGAAGCAGGGGGCCAGGAACACCATATATTTT. Full variable domain (missing parts from reference TRBV30 and TRBJ1-3): SQTIHQWPATLVQPVGSPLSLECTVEGTSNPNLYWYRQAAGRGLQLLFYSVGIGQISSEVPQNLSASRPQDRQFILSSKKLLLSDSGFYLCAWKQGARNTIYFGEGSWLTVV.

The V gene is TRBV18, the J gene TRBJ1-2; TRBD1 is a possible D gene (6 bases). The CDR3 totals 13 residues. CDR1 and CDR2 from the germline V gene are KGHSH and LQKENI. Trimming removed 6 bases from V and 5 bases from J, with 13 bases in between. The CDR3, as DNA: TGTGCCAGCTCGCAACAGGGTGATTATGGCTACACCTTC. Translation: CASSQQGDYGYTF.

The chain joins TRBV19 to TRBJ1-2, with 11 bases aligning to TRBD1. Germline lookup yields CDR1 LNHDA and CDR2 SQIVND (reference sequence). This CDR3 has 15 amino acids. With 3 bases clipped from V and 8 bases from J, the junction kept 8 bases outside the gene matches. As DNA, the CDR3 is TGTGCCAGTAGTATTGAGGACAGGGGGCTGGGGGGCTACACCTTC. This translates into CASSIEDRGLGGYTF.

J is TRBJ2-3 and V is TRBV7-2; 13 bases line up with TRBD2. The germline CDR1 and CDR2 sequences are SGHTA and FQGNSA. The CDR3 has 16 residues. J was trimmed by 10 bases and V by 1 base; bases with no gene match: 8. The CDR3 nucleotides are TGTGCCAGCAGCTTAGGGACTAGCGGGGGTCAAGGGTCGCAGTATTTT. Residues: CASSLGTSGGQGSQYF.

The chain combines TRBV6-6 with TRBJ1-3; TRBD1 matches at 9 bases. Germline V gene sequence: CDR1 MNHNY, CDR2 SVGAGI (reference sequence). Trimming took 7 bases from V and 7 from J; bases not matched to a gene: 11. The length of the CDR3 is 15 residues. The CDR3 nucleotides read TGTGCCAGCACGTCACAGGGGGCCCTTGAGAACACCATATATTTT. Amino acids: CASTSQGALENTIYF.

This rearrangement joins TRBV21-1 to TRBJ2-1; the table's D call of TRBD2 was not tested on the DNA. TRBV21-1 is deemed a pseudogene. The CDR3 is 19 residues long. The CDR3 loop is CASRAGGGLAGASYNEQFF. The DNA of the CDR3 is TGTGCCAGCAGGGCGGGGGGGGGACTAGCGGGTGCCTCCTACAATGAGCAGTTCTTC.

The CDR3 DNA is TGTGCCAGCAGCTTAGGTGCCGGGGGGTTTTACAATGAGCAGTTCTTC. Translation gives CASSLGAGGFYNEQFF. The chain is built from TRBV7-2 and TRBJ2-1, with TRBD2 matching 7 bases. Germline CDR1 and CDR2: SGHTA and FQGNSA. The CDR3 runs 16 residues. Trimming at V came to 1 base and at J to 4 bases, leaving 7 bases not matched to a gene.

The V and J genes are TRBV30 and TRBJ2-7, with 7 bases that match TRBD1. This CDR3 is built from 13 residues. Germline CDR1 GTSNPN, CDR2 SVGIG (reference sequence). V lost 2 bases and J lost 7; bases outside the gene matches: 8. DNA of the CDR3: TGTGCCTGGAGTAGGGACAGAGTTAGGGAGCAGTACTTC. Its protein product is CAWSRDRVREQYF.

V gene TRBV9 combines with J gene TRBJ2-7; 10 bases line up with TRBD2. The ends lost 0 bases at V and 6 bases at J; junction bases unmatched: 18. The CDR3 has 19 amino acids. Germline values: CDR1 SGDLS, CDR2 YYNGEE. This CDR3 is CASSVGDSAGGPWGSEQYF. The CDR3 nucleotides read TGTGCCAGCAGCGTAGGAGATTCAGCGGGGGGGCCCTGGGGAAGCGAGCAGTACTTC.

The rearrangement uses TRBV18 and TRBJ1-1; D not certain. The CDR3 is 13 residues long. Germline assignment: CDR1 KGHSH and CDR2 LQKENI. V gave up 5 bases and J gave up 1 base, with 8 bases separating them. In nucleotides, the CDR3 is TGTGCCAGCTCATCGGCAGGGAACACTGAAGCTTTCTTT. Amino acids: CASSSAGNTEAFF.

The genes are TRBV9 and TRBJ2-5, with D unresolved. V was cut by 2 bases and J by 4 bases, with 15 bases left in between. CDR3 length: 15 amino acids. Germline lookup yields CDR1 SGDLS and CDR2 YYNGEE. The DNA for the CDR3 is TGTGCCAGCAGCGTTGACTCCGGTAGAGGAGAGACCCAGTACTTC. It encodes CASSVDSGRGETQYF. Drawing the rest from reference TRBV9 and TRBJ2-5, the complete variable domain is DSGVTQTPKHLITATGQRVTLRCSPRSGDLSVYWYQQSLDQGLQFLIQYYNGEERAKGNILERFSAQQFPDLHSELNLSSLELGDSALYFCASSVDSGRGETQYFGPGTRLLVL.

The chain has TRBV6-6 and TRBJ2-1; 9 bases agree with TRBD2. The CDR3 totals 14 residues. The ends lost 0 bases at V and 9 bases at J; junction bases unmatched: 3. CDR1 is MNHNY and CDR2 is SVGAGI in the germline V gene (reference sequence). In nucleotides, the CDR3 is TGTGCCAGCAGTTACTCTGCGGGGGGGCCTGAGCAGTTCTTC. Protein product: CASSYSAGGPEQFF.

The chain couples TRBV10-3 to TRBJ2-2; the D gene is possibly TRBD1 (8 bases). V lost 10 bases to trimming and J lost 1 base, with 13 bases between them. Germline loops: CDR1 ENHRY, CDR2 SYGVKD. This CDR3 spans 14 amino acids. CDR3 coding DNA: TGTGCCACCTACAGGGGGGGGAACACCGGGGAGCTGTTTTTT. Translating gives CATYRGGNTGELFF.

The chain combines TRBV7-9 with TRBJ1-5; maybe TRBD1 (6 bases). This CDR3 has 14 amino acids. Germline-derived CDR1 and CDR2 are SEHNR and FQNEAQ (reference sequence). The V end was cut by 1 base, the J end by 3 bases, with 7 bases between. The CDR3 protein is CASSLGGLNQPQHF. In DNA, the CDR3 is TGTGCCAGCAGCTTAGGGGGGCTCAATCAGCCCCAGCATTTT. Full variable domain (outside the CDR3, taken from reference TRBV7-9 and TRBJ1-5): DTGVSQNPRHKITKRGQNVTFRCDPISEHNRLYWYRQTLGQGPEFLTYFQNEAQLEKSRLLSDRFSAERPKGSFSTLEIQRTEQGDSAMYLCASSLGGLNQPQHFGDGTRLSIL.

About this clone: One end of the junction is discordant with germline, which a read error may explain. The chain recombines TRBV7-7 with TRBJ2-1, with 14 bases aligning to TRBD2. Germline V gene data show CDR1 as SSHAT and CDR2 as FNYEAQ (reference sequence). The CDR3 consists of 15 residues. The CDR3 sequence is CASSRTSGGSAEQFF. CDR3 in DNA: TGTGCTAGCAGCCGGACTAGCGGGGGGAGTGCTGAGCAGTTCTTC.

This chain joins TRBV5-1 and TRBJ2-3; the match to TRBD2 covers 9 bases. Germline values: CDR1 SGHRS, CDR2 YFSETQ. Unmatched junction bases numbered 2, after V lost 1 base and J lost 5 bases. The CDR3 consists of 14 residues. CDR3 bases: TGCGCCAGCAGCTTGCTAGCGGGGAAAGATACGCAGTATTTT. It translates to CASSLLAGKDTQYF. The complete variable domain, with remaining parts taken from reference TRBV5-1 and TRBJ2-3, reads KAGVTQTPRYLIKTRGQQVTLSCSPISGHRSVSWYQQTPGQGLQFLFEYFSETQRNKGNFPGRFSGRQFSNSRSEMNVSTLELGDSALYLCASSLLAGKDTQYFGPGTRLTVL.

J is TRBJ1-2 and V is TRBV5-1, with D possibly TRBD1 on 6 matching bases. Germline V lookup: CDR1 SGHRS, CDR2 YFSETQ. This CDR3 comprises 16 residues. Trimming pared 0 bases from V and 4 bases from J, leaving 16 bases between. CDR3 DNA: TGCGCCAGCAGCTTGGTAGGGGGGGGAGCTATCTATGGCTACACCTTC. This codes for CASSLVGGGAIYGYTF.

This clone is a singleton in its sample. CDR3: CASSVWTSFGGETQYF. The CDR3 coding sequence is TGTGCCAGCAGTGTGTGGACTAGCTTTGGTGGAGAGACCCAGTACTTC. The rearrangement uses TRBV2 and TRBJ2-5, with TRBD2 matching 8 bases. The CDR3 length is 16 residues. Trimming removed 4 bases from V and 4 bases from J; junction bases left unmatched: 11. Germline V gene data show CDR1 as SNHLY and CDR2 as FYNNEI.

The gene calls are TRBV7-3 and TRBJ2-3, with 7 bases fitting TRBD2. J lost 1 base, V lost 3 bases, and 13 bases had no gene match. There are 18 residues in the CDR3. Germline V gives CDR1 SGHTA, CDR2 FQGTGA. The CDR3 coding sequence is TGTGCCAGCAGCTTCCCGCTCCCGGTTCTAGCGGGCACAGATACGCAGTATTTT. It yields the protein CASSFPLPVLAGTDTQYF.

The chain uses TRBV5-1 and TRBJ1-2, with a weak D call TRBD1 (6 bases). Germline V gene lookup returns CDR1 SGHRS and CDR2 YFSETQ. The CDR3 is 13 amino acids. Trimming took off 2 bases at V and 3 bases at J, with 8 bases between the two ends. CDR3 residues: CASSFEGDYGYTF. For the CDR3, the DNA is TGCGCCAGCAGCTTCGAGGGGGACTATGGCTACACCTTC.